This T cell receptor (beta chain) emerged from a study of cytomegalovirus exposure and HLA in healthy donors. The PCR ran on 60 Vbeta and 13 Jbeta primers. Using immunoSEQ multiplex PCR, the repertoire was profiled, and TCRdb retains in-frame clones only, with some absent. Of about 130,000 clones in the sample, about two thirds were seen once. This clone was observed a few times. The origin of this receptor is a woman in her fifties or sixties in good health and CMV-seropositive. The material sequenced was PBMCs.

The CDR3 DNA sequence: TGCGCCAGCAGCCAATATGAGGGGGATCATGAGCAGTTCTTC. It encodes CASSQYEGDHEQFF. This chain connects TRBV4-1 to TRBJ2-1, with a tentative D call TRBD1 (6 bases). The CDR3 extends over 14 amino acids. Germline CDR1 and CDR2: MGHRA and YSYEKL. Trimming stripped 2 bases from V and 8 bases from J, with 13 bases between.